These 17 T cell receptor beta chains were sequenced from one sample in a study of cytomegalovirus exposure and HLA in healthy donors. Primers included in the PCR were 60 Vbeta and 13 Jbeta primers. The protocol was immunoSEQ multiplex PCR, while the TCRdb copy is restricted to in-frame clones and leaves out a portion. The sample holds roughly 100,000 clones, around three quarters seen once. The material sequenced was PBMCs. The origin of the receptors is a woman aged 40 to 50 in good health and CMV-seronegative.

This clone was recorded only once. CDR3 DNA: TGTGCCAGCTCACGGACAGAGGATGGCTACACCTTC. This translates into CASSRTEDGYTF. The chain is built from TRBV18 and TRBJ1-2, with D possibly being TRBD1 (6 bases). The germline V gene has CDR1 KGHSH and CDR2 LQKENI. This CDR3 contains 12 residues. V lost 4 bases and J 6 bases, leaving 9 bases between the germline ends.

The chain combines TRBV6-5 with TRBJ1-1, with D tentatively TRBD1 (5 bases). The germline V and J ends were trimmed by 6 bases and 1 base, with 15 bases remaining between them. There are 15 residues in the CDR3. CDR1 MNHEY and CDR2 SVGAGI come from the germline V gene. This CDR3 reads CASRSWRDSNTEAFF. For the CDR3, the DNA is TGTGCCAGCAGATCCTGGCGGGACTCGAACACTGAAGCTTTCTTT.

V is TRBV18 and J is TRBJ1-2; D is uncertain. The CDR3 sequence is 13 residues long. Per germline, CDR1 KGHSH and CDR2 LQKENI. The V and J ends lost 3 bases and 2 bases respectively, with 7 bases between them. This CDR3 is CASSPGKNYGYTF. CDR3 sequence (DNA): TGTGCCAGCTCACCGGGCAAGAACTATGGCTACACCTTC.

The CDR3, as DNA: TGTGCCAAGGGATACCCTGGCGGGAGTAATGAGCAGTTCTTC. Encoded protein: CAKGYPGGSNEQFF. The rearrangement joins TRBV27 to TRBJ2-1; 7 bases are a match to TRBD2. This CDR3 has 14 amino acids. Germline loops: CDR1 MNHEY, CDR2 SMNVEV (reference sequence). J gave up 7 bases and V 10 bases, and 13 bases lay outside the gene matches.

J is TRBJ2-7 and V is TRBV18; D remains ambiguous. V was cut by 1 base and J by 2 bases, with 6 bases left in between. This CDR3 comprises 13 residues. CDR1 KGHSH and CDR2 LQKENI come from the germline V gene. The CDR3 bases are TGTGCCAGCTCACCACGGAGAGCCTACGAGCAGTACTTC. Translating it yields CASSPRRAYEQYF.

This sequence joins TRBV27 and TRBJ2-7; 7 bases match TRBD2. There are 14 residues in the CDR3. The germline CDR1 and CDR2 sequences are MNHEY and SMNVEV (reference sequence). After removal of 6 bases from V and 3 bases from J, the junction contained 8 bases not matched to a gene. CDR3 in DNA: TGTGCCAGCAGGGGGTACAGCGGGAACTACGAGCAGTACTTC. Translated: CASRGYSGNYEQYF.

This clone has only one observation. This chain connects TRBV19 to TRBJ1-5; D gene uncertain. Looked up from germline, CDR1 is LNHDA and CDR2 is SQIVND (reference sequence). The CDR3 extends over 15 amino acids. Trimming removed 1 base from V and 5 bases from J, with 12 bases in between. CDR3 bases: TGTGCCAGTAGTATAGTGGAGGGATCTCATCAGCCCCAGCATTTT. Translation: CASSIVEGSHQPQHF.

The chain is built from TRBV28 and TRBJ1-4; weak D call: TRBD1 (5 bases). This CDR3 has 13 residues. Germline CDR1 MDHEN, CDR2 SYDVKM. V lost 7 bases to trimming and J lost 8 bases, with 14 bases between them. CDR3 nucleotide sequence: TGTGCCAGCATTGGGGCGGGGCTGGAAAAACTGTTTTTT. Protein sequence: CASIGAGLEKLFF.

The chain couples TRBV28 to TRBJ1-4; no definite D call. Trimming left V 7 bases short and J 4 bases short, with 16 bases between. The V gene's germline CDR1 is MDHEN and CDR2 SYDVKM. The CDR3 is 15 amino acids. In DNA form, the CDR3 reads TGTGCCAGCAAACAGCGGTTGGGTTATAATGAAAAACTGTTTTTT. Residues: CASKQRLGYNEKLFF.

The CDR3 region is CASSYGMGVEGNEQFF. The CDR3 coding sequence is TGTGCCAGCAGTTACGGCATGGGGGTGGAGGGAAATGAGCAGTTCTTC. V usage is TRBV28 and J usage is TRBJ2-1; the D gene is possibly TRBD2 (6 bases). The length of the CDR3 is 16 residues. The V gene lost 4 bases and the J gene lost 7 bases, with 20 bases spanning the gap. The germline V gene encodes CDR1 MDHEN and CDR2 SYDVKM.

This clone was observed once. The chain employs TRBV19 and TRBJ1-2; D is possibly TRBD1 (6 bases). V was shortened by 3 bases and J by 4 bases, with 12 bases between the two germline ends. Germline CDR1 is LNHDA and CDR2 is SQIVND (reference sequence). The CDR3 sequence is 14 residues long. CDR3 amino acids: CASSIGTGSYGYTF. For the CDR3, the DNA is TGTGCCAGTAGTATTGGCACAGGGTCCTATGGCTACACCTTC.

The CDR3 DNA sequence: TGCGCCAGCAGCTTGGCTCTAGAAGAGACCCAGTACTTC. Its translation: CASSLALEETQYF. The rearrangement uses TRBV5-1 and TRBJ2-5; no definite D call. There are 13 residues in the CDR3. The V gene's germline CDR1 is SGHRS and CDR2 YFSETQ. V lost 0 bases and J 3 bases, leaving 6 bases between the germline ends.

In nucleotides, the CDR3 is TGTGCCAGCAGCCTCACTGACGGACAGGGGGACGGCTACACCTTC. Protein sequence: CASSLTDGQGDGYTF. This sequence joins TRBV11-2 and TRBJ1-2, with 10 positions matching TRBD1. This CDR3 region has 15 residues. V shed 5 bases, J shed 8 bases, and the junction held 11 bases outside the gene matches. In germline, CDR1 is SGHAT, CDR2 FQNNGV. Supplemented by reference TRBV11-2 and TRBJ1-2, the full variable domain reads EAGVAQSPRYKIIEKRQSVAFWCNPISGHATLYWYQQILGQGPKLLIQFQNNGVVDDSQLPKDRFSAERLKGVDSTLKIQPAKLEDSAVYLCASSLTDGQGDGYTFGSGTRLTVV.

This clone was found a few times. The V and J genes are TRBV19 and TRBJ2-2; perhaps TRBD2 as D (5 bases). The germline CDR1 and CDR2 sequences are LNHDA and SQIVND (reference sequence). The CDR3 is made up of 14 amino acids. V lost 7 bases to trimming and J lost 4 bases, with 13 bases between them. The CDR3 DNA reads TGTGCCAGTAATGAGGGCGCGTCCACCGGGGAGCTGTTTTTT. It encodes CASNEGASTGELFF.

The chain joins TRBV2 to TRBJ2-6, with D possibly TRBD2 on 6 matching bases. Germline CDR1 SNHLY, CDR2 FYNNEI. V was clipped by 9 bases and J by 0 bases, with 6 bases between them. This CDR3 contains 13 residues. The CDR3 spells CARGGSGANVLTF. CDR3 coding DNA: TGTGCCAGGGGGGGCTCTGGGGCCAACGTCCTGACTTTC.

The table lists this clone with a few counts. This chain connects TRBV4-3 to TRBJ1-2; D is perhaps TRBD1 (5 bases). The CDR3 length is 16 residues. Germline V gene sequence: CDR1 LGHNA, CDR2 YSLEER. V lost 6 bases and J 2 bases, leaving 19 bases between the germline ends. The CDR3 spells CASRRLRQSANYGYTF. Written as DNA, the CDR3 is TGCGCCAGCAGGAGATTGAGACAGTCTGCAAACTATGGCTACACCTTC.

V is TRBV28 and J is TRBJ2-5; no firm D call. CDR3 size: 11 residues. Germline values: CDR1 MDHEN, CDR2 SYDVKM. Trimming shortened V by 3 bases and J by 5 bases, and 4 bases separated the two germline ends. For the CDR3, the DNA is TGTGCCAGCAGTTTTCAGGAGACCCAGTACTTC. As protein: CASSFQETQYF.